These 18 T cell receptor beta chains share one sample of origin, sequenced in a study of T cells in tumors after PD-1 blockade. Repertoires were generated with immunoSEQ multiplex PCR, while TCRdb's copy carries only in-frame clones and drops some. The sample has around 13,000 clones, 82% seen once. Sequenced here: PBMCs, sampled after anti-PD-1 treatment. The receptor set was obtained from a human donor with basal cell carcinoma.

This chain joins TRBV6-5 and TRBJ1-2, with a possible D match to TRBD1 (5 bases). CDR1 and CDR2 (germline): MNHEY, SVGAGI. The V end was cut by 6 bases, the J end by 3 bases, with 17 bases between. The CDR3 is 15 residues long. For the CDR3, the DNA is TGTGCCAGCAGGGGGGAGGGCAGGGAACACTATGGCTACACCTTC. This gives the protein CASRGEGREHYGYTF.

This chain uses TRBV28 with TRBJ1-3; D remains ambiguous. The V and J ends lost 5 bases and 2 bases respectively, with 4 bases between them. The CDR3 covers 12 residues. CDR1 is MDHEN, CDR2 SYDVKM, per germline. The DNA of the CDR3 is TGTGCCAGCAGTACGGCTGGAAACACCATATATTTT. Protein product: CASSTAGNTIYF.

The chain is built from TRBV29-1 and TRBJ2-1; TRBD1 might be the D (6 bases). Germline V gives CDR1 SQVTM, CDR2 ANQGSEA. This CDR3 has 16 residues. V lost 0 bases, J lost 2 bases, and 14 bases lay in between. CDR3 nucleotides: TGCAGCGTTGAAGAGTACGGGACACTCCCCTACAATGAGCAGTTCTTC. It is translated as CSVEEYGTLPYNEQFF.

This chain links TRBV10-3 with TRBJ1-1; unclear D gene. V was cut by 10 bases and J by 0 bases, with 12 bases left in between. Germline V CDR1 and CDR2: ENHRY, SYGVKD. CDR3 length equals 13 residues. This CDR3 reads CATSGVLNTEAFF. CDR3 nucleotides: TGTGCCACCTCGGGAGTCTTGAACACTGAAGCTTTCTTT.

The J gene is TRBJ1-1, the V gene TRBV27, with D possibly matching TRBD1 (5 bases). The CDR3 covers 15 residues. Between the trimmed V and J ends, which lost 7 bases and 0 bases, there was a span of 15 bases. Germline V gene data show CDR1 as MNHEY and CDR2 as SMNVEV (reference sequence). CDR3 amino acids: CASIGDRIMNTEAFF. CDR3 sequence (DNA): TGTGCCAGCATTGGGGACCGGATCATGAACACTGAAGCTTTCTTT.

This rearrangement joins TRBV2 to TRBJ1-2; perhaps TRBD1 as D (5 bases). Trimming stripped 4 bases from V and 0 bases from J, with 9 bases between. The germline V gene has CDR1 SNHLY and CDR2 FYNNEI. CDR3 length equals 14 residues. The CDR3 protein is CASSGDSSNYGYTF. The CDR3 DNA reads TGTGCCAGCAGTGGAGACAGCTCTAACTATGGCTACACCTTC.

The chain joins TRBV10-3 to TRBJ2-5; D call uncertain. This CDR3 has 13 residues. Germline lookup yields CDR1 ENHRY and CDR2 SYGVKD. Trimming cost V 3 bases and J 1 base, with 6 bases left between them. The CDR3 reads CAISDSSQETQYF. The CDR3 DNA sequence: TGTGCCATCAGTGATTCAAGCCAAGAGACCCAGTACTTC.

This clone has only a few counts. CDR3 sequence: CATRGGYEQYF. The CDR3 nucleotides read TGTGCCACCCGAGGTGGATACGAGCAGTACTTC. The chain employs TRBV28 and TRBJ2-7; the D is unclear. Per germline, CDR1 MDHEN and CDR2 SYDVKM. V lost 10 bases and J 4 bases, leaving 11 bases between the germline ends. The CDR3 is 11 residues long.

This chain links TRBV2 with TRBJ1-5, with a weak D call TRBD1 (6 bases). Germline-derived CDR1 and CDR2 are SNHLY and FYNNEI. CDR3 length: 17 residues. V was cut by 4 bases and J by 0 bases, with 16 bases left in between. CDR3 residues: CASSVWGAMGSNQPQHF. Here the CDR3 DNA reads TGTGCCAGCAGTGTTTGGGGGGCCATGGGTAGCAATCAGCCCCAGCATTTT.

The V call is TRBV28, the J call TRBJ1-4, with 9 bases that match TRBD1. Unmatched junction bases numbered 13, after V lost 4 bases and J lost 1 base. This CDR3 has 19 amino acids. CDR1 and CDR2 (germline): MDHEN, SYDVKM. The CDR3 protein is CASSSGAGTGSGTNEKLFF. CDR3 nucleotides: TGTGCCAGCAGTTCAGGGGCCGGGACAGGGTCGGGAACTAATGAAAAACTGTTTTTT.

For the CDR3, the DNA is TGTGCCAGCAGTTTATCGAAGAACACTGAAGCTTTCTTT. It codes for CASSLSKNTEAFF. The chain has TRBV27 and TRBJ1-1; D gene unclear. Germline CDR1 is MNHEY and CDR2 is SMNVEV (reference sequence). The V gene lost 0 bases and the J gene lost 1 base, with 3 bases spanning the gap. The CDR3 consists of 13 residues.

The V and J genes are TRBV6-1 and TRBJ2-2, with TRBD1 identical over 12 bases. The CDR3 sequence is 16 residues long. Looked up from germline, CDR1 is MNHNS and CDR2 is SASEGT. V lost 4 bases, J lost 4 bases, and 4 bases stayed unmatched. The CDR3 loop reads CASSGGTGGLTGELFF. The CDR3 region has the DNA TGTGCCAGCAGTGGGGGGACAGGGGGCCTCACCGGGGAGCTGTTTTTT.

This clone was observed once. This sequence joins TRBV4-1 and TRBJ2-7, with D unresolved. The germline gives CDR1 MGHRA, CDR2 YSYEKL. There are 16 residues in the CDR3. V was clipped by 3 bases and J by 0 bases, with 15 bases between them. The CDR3 DNA reads as TGCGCCAGCAGCCAGACCCAAACTCCATTCTCCTACGAGCAGTACTTC. Its translation is CASSQTQTPFSYEQYF.

The CDR3 protein is CASRRGELVQPQHF. The CDR3 nucleotides are TGTGCCAGCAGGAGAGGGGAACTTGTACAGCCCCAGCATTTT. The chain recombines TRBV28 with TRBJ1-5; TRBD1 is a possible D gene (5 bases). V lost 6 bases and J lost 7, with 16 bases in between. Germline values: CDR1 MDHEN, CDR2 SYDVKM. The CDR3 consists of 14 residues.

This chain uses TRBV27 with TRBJ2-6, with D hard to call. The length of the CDR3 is 16 residues. V gave up 6 bases and J gave up 4 bases, with 16 bases separating them. Germline CDR1 MNHEY, CDR2 SMNVEV (reference sequence). The CDR3 sequence is CASSGYKGSGANVLTF. The CDR3 DNA follows: TGTGCCAGCAGCGGATATAAGGGATCAGGGGCCAACGTCCTGACTTTC.

The CDR3 bases are TGTGCCAGCAGGTCGGGACTAGCGGACAATGAGCAGTTCTTC. Translated: CASRSGLADNEQFF. The rearrangement uses TRBV9 and TRBJ2-1, with TRBD2 matching 11 bases. Losses at the gene ends were 5 bases for V and 5 bases for J; bases not matched to a gene: 3. The CDR3 is 14 amino acids. In germline, CDR1 is SGDLS, CDR2 YYNGEE.

V gene TRBV6-1 combines with J gene TRBJ2-7, with D unclear. V was shortened by 1 base and J by 5 bases, with 6 bases between the two germline ends. The CDR3 loop spans 12 amino acids. Germline CDR1 reads MNHNS; CDR2 reads SASEGT. The CDR3 DNA follows: TGTGCCAGCAGTGAAGGGTCCCACGAGCAGTACTTC. This gives the protein CASSEGSHEQYF.

The chain combines TRBV5-5 with TRBJ1-1; possibly TRBD1 for D (5 bases). Germline lookup yields CDR1 SGHKS and CDR2 YYEKEE (reference sequence). With 3 bases removed from V and 3 bases from J, the gap between germline ends came to 12 bases. The CDR3 length is 14 residues. The chain's CDR3 is CASSSGRPDTEAFF. The DNA for the CDR3 is TGTGCCAGCAGCTCGGGACGGCCGGACACTGAAGCTTTCTTT.